The next 24 T cell receptor beta chains were all read from a single sample in a study of T cells in Graves' hyperthyroidism and ophthalmopathy. Amplified regions were TCR beta CDR3 sequences from RNA transcripts. With the HTBI primer set, the TCR CDR3 went through a first round of RT-PCR. TCRdb processed the multiplex PCR reads anew with MiXCR; each CDR3 protein has one entry. The sample holds fewer than 350,000 distinct CDR3 sequences, over 15% seen once. Sequenced input: blood. All receptors derive from a woman in her forties or fifties with Graves' hyperthyroidism.

This sequence joins TRBV7-9 and TRBJ2-1; TRBD1 matches at 9 bases. V lost 5 bases, J lost 9 bases, and 11 bases stayed unmatched. The CDR3 sequence is 15 residues long. The V gene's germline CDR1 is SEHNR and CDR2 FQNEAQ (reference sequence). The CDR3 DNA reads as TGTGCCAGCAGCCGTCCCGGGACAGGGTTCGTTGAGCAGTTCTTC. It is translated as CASSRPGTGFVEQFF.

This clonotype was observed many times. The chain combines TRBV30 with TRBJ2-3; D call uncertain. This CDR3 has 14 residues. Germline lookup yields CDR1 GTSNPN and CDR2 SVGIG (reference sequence). With 0 bases removed from V and 4 bases from J, the gap between germline ends came to 11 bases. The CDR3 sequence: CAWSVSQPSDTQYF. The CDR3 region has the DNA TGTGCCTGGAGTGTATCTCAACCATCAGATACGCAGTATTTT. The full variable domain, completed using reference TRBV30 and TRBJ2-3, is SQTIHQWPATLVQPVGSPLSLECTVEGTSNPNLYWYRQAAGRGLQLLFYSVGIGQISSEVPQNLSASRPQDRQFILSSKKLLLSDSGFYLCAWSVSQPSDTQYFGPGTRLTVL.

This clonotype was observed a few times. This chain joins TRBV9 and TRBJ2-1, with D maybe TRBD2 (5 bases). Per the germline V gene, CDR1 is SGDLS and CDR2 is YYNGEE. Trimming took 3 bases from V and 5 from J, leaving 9 bases between them. This CDR3 region has 13 residues. DNA of the CDR3: TGTGCCAGCAGCGAGGGAGTTCACAATGAGCAGTTCTTC. Its protein is CASSEGVHNEQFF.

This clonotype was observed a few times. This chain's CDR3 is CSARAAGQGINYGYTF. The CDR3 DNA reads as TGCAGTGCTAGAGCCGCCGGACAGGGGATCAACTATGGCTACACCTTC. J is TRBJ1-2 and V is TRBV20-1, with 9 bases that match TRBD1. CDR3 length: 16 residues. V was pared by 1 base and J by 2 bases, with 8 bases of the junction left unmatched. Germline-derived CDR1 and CDR2 are DFQATT and SNEGSKA (reference sequence).

This rearrangement joins TRBV12-3 or TRBV12-4 to TRBJ1-3, with TRBD1 matching over 7 bases. V lost 1 base to trimming and J lost 8 bases; unmatched junction nucleotides: 5. The CDR3 is 14 amino acids. CDR3 sequence reads: CASSLGQGLDTIYF. CDR3 DNA sequence: TGTGCCAGCAGTTTAGGACAGGGTCTGGACACCATATATTTT.

This clonotype was picked up many times. V gene TRBV2 combines with J gene TRBJ1-1, with D unresolved. Germline assignment: CDR1 SNHLY and CDR2 FYNNEI. This CDR3 is 15 amino acids long. V lost 0 bases and J 8 bases, leaving 16 bases between the germline ends. Written as DNA, the CDR3 is TGTGCCAGCAGTGAAGCGGGAGTTGGAGGAAGAGAAGCTTTCTTT. It translates to CASSEAGVGGREAFF.

This clonotype was counted only a few times. The gene calls are TRBV29-1 and TRBJ2-3; possible D gene TRBD2, 5 bases. The CDR3 loop spans 12 amino acids. Germline loops: CDR1 SQVTM, CDR2 ANQGSEA. V lost 1 base to trimming and J lost 5 bases, with 7 bases between them. DNA of the CDR3: TGCAGCGTTGAAGTCGGGGAAGATACGCAGTATTTT. Translation: CSVEVGEDTQYF.

The V and J genes are TRBV6-1 and TRBJ1-1; D gene ambiguous. The CDR3 extends over 14 amino acids. Germline lookup yields CDR1 MNHNS and CDR2 SASEGT. The V end was cut by 6 bases, the J end by 0 bases, with 11 bases between. The chain's CDR3 is CASRLDEMNTEAFF. As DNA, the CDR3 is TGTGCCAGCAGGCTGGACGAAATGAACACTGAAGCTTTCTTT.

The table lists this clonotype with many counts. The chain couples TRBV5-1 to TRBJ2-7; 8 nucleotides agree with TRBD1. Germline values: CDR1 SGHRS, CDR2 YFSETQ. The CDR3 runs 14 residues. After removal of 0 bases from V and 6 bases from J, the junction contained 5 bases not matched to a gene. In DNA, the CDR3 is TGCGCCAGCAGCTTGGGGACAGGGTCGGGCGAGCAGTACGTC. Its translation is CASSLGTGSGEQYV.

This clonotype was seen a single time. Because the CDR3 is missing its conserved closing phenylalanine or tryptophan, this is likely a read error. The V call is TRBV20-1, the J call TRBJ1-6; perhaps TRBD1 as D (5 bases). V lost 6 bases, J lost 7 bases, and 13 bases lay in between. The CDR3 has 13 residues. CDR1 is DFQATT and CDR2 is SNEGSKA in the germline V gene (reference sequence). CDR3 in amino acids: CSAEGQGNSPLHS. Written as DNA, the CDR3 is TGCAGTGCCGAGGGGCAGGGAAATTCACCCCTCCACTCT.

J is TRBJ1-2 and V is TRBV5-6; tentatively, D is TRBD1 (5 bases). V was trimmed by 6 bases and J by 7 bases, leaving 19 bases between them. This CDR3 region has 14 residues. Germline V CDR1 and CDR2: SGHDT, YYEEEE. CDR3 loop: CASNPRGTTGGYTF. CDR3 coding DNA: TGTGCCAGCAATCCCCGGGGGACTACGGGTGGCTACACCTTC. The variable domain in full, completed from reference TRBV5-6 and TRBJ1-2, reads DAGVTQSPTHLIKTRGQQVTLRCSPKSGHDTVSWYQQALGQGPQFIFQYYEEEERQRGNFPDRFSGHQFPNYSSELNVNALLLGDSALYLCASNPRGTTGGYTFGSGTRLTVV.

V gene TRBV15 combines with J gene TRBJ1-1; D might be TRBD1 (5 bases). This CDR3 region has 13 residues. From germline, CDR1 is LNHNV and CDR2 YYDKDF (reference sequence). V dropped 1 base and J dropped 13 bases, with 16 bases sitting between them. CDR3 sequence (DNA): TGTGCCACCAGCAGAGGGGACTTGGACGGAATTTTCTTT. Its translation is CATSRGDLDGIFF.

This clonotype occurred many times. V gene TRBV7-9 combines with J gene TRBJ2-5, with D perhaps being TRBD1 or TRBD2 (5 bases each). This CDR3 spans 15 amino acids. Trimming left V 1 base short and J 0 bases short, with 9 bases between. Germline V CDR1 and CDR2: SEHNR, FQNEAQ (reference sequence). CDR3 protein: CASSLVLGHQETQYF. The DNA for the CDR3 is TGTGCCAGCAGCTTAGTCTTGGGACACCAAGAGACCCAGTACTTC.

Ten or more counts support this clonotype. The rearrangement links TRBV2 to TRBJ1-1; TRBD1 matches at 8 bases. The junction had 9 bases not matched to a gene; V was cut back by 8 bases and J by 4 bases. The CDR3 covers 14 residues. Germline V CDR1 and CDR2: SNHLY, FYNNEI. Here the CDR3 DNA reads TGTGCCAGCCCTCACCGGGACAGGCCCACTGAAGCTTTCTTT. Its translation: CASPHRDRPTEAFF.

This clonotype was recorded many times. The chain has TRBV6-2 or TRBV6-3 and TRBJ2-7, with 8 bases that match TRBD1. Germline CDR1 MNHEY, CDR2 SVGEGT. The CDR3 loop spans 13 amino acids. With V trimmed by 2 bases and J by 3 bases, 0 bases remained unmatched. CDR3 sequence: CASSYGTGYEQYV. The CDR3 DNA reads TGTGCCAGCAGTTACGGGACAGGCTACGAGCAGTACGTC.

V gene TRBV6-8 combines with J gene TRBJ2-1; 13 bases fit TRBD2. In germline, CDR1 is MNHGY, CDR2 SAAAGT. Losses at the gene ends were 0 bases for V and 8 bases for J; bases not matched to a gene: 4. The CDR3 runs 16 residues. CDR3 amino acids: CASSYSGLAGAHEQFF. CDR3 nucleotide sequence: TGTGCCAGCAGTTACTCCGGACTAGCGGGAGCACATGAGCAGTTCTTC.

This clonotype was recorded a few times. The chain uses TRBV29-1 and TRBJ2-3; 7 bases align to TRBD1. V lost 7 bases to trimming and J lost 2 bases; unmatched junction nucleotides: 9. CDR1 and CDR2 from the germline V gene are SQVTM and ANQGSEA. The CDR3 has 14 residues. The CDR3 loop reads CSDGTELLTDTQYF. CDR3 in DNA: TGCAGCGATGGGACAGAACTACTCACAGATACGCAGTATTTT.

This clonotype was recorded a few times. The J gene is TRBJ1-2, the V gene TRBV6-8; 8 nucleotides agree with TRBD1. V lost 8 bases, J lost 4 bases, and 9 bases stayed unmatched. CDR1 is MNHGY and CDR2 is SAAAGT in the germline V gene. There are 14 residues in the CDR3. The CDR3 nucleotides read TGTGCCAGCCAAGGCCGGGACAGGTCCTATGGCTACACCTTC. Protein product: CASQGRDRSYGYTF.

This rearrangement joins TRBV12-3 or TRBV12-4 to TRBJ2-2, with TRBD2 matching 10 bases. J lost 6 bases, V lost 4 bases, and 11 bases had no gene match. There are 17 residues in the CDR3. This CDR3 is CASSWAGSGRVAGELFF. The CDR3 coding sequence is TGTGCCAGCAGTTGGGCCGGGAGCGGGAGGGTGGCCGGGGAGCTGTTTTTT.

This clonotype was seen a single time. This chain uses TRBV14 with TRBJ1-6; TRBD1 might be the D (5 bases). Trimming cost V 5 bases and J 0 bases, with 14 bases left between them. This CDR3 contains 17 residues. Germline lookup yields CDR1 SGHDN and CDR2 FVKESK. The CDR3 nucleotides read TGTGCCAGCAGCGGACATTCTGGAAGCTCCTATAATTCACCCCTCCACTTT. This gives the protein CASSGHSGSSYNSPLHF.

This chain uses TRBV9 with TRBJ2-3; 7 bases match TRBD1. The CDR3 runs to 17 residues. Germline CDR1 is SGDLS and CDR2 is YYNGEE. V gave up 0 bases and J gave up 6 bases; unmatched junction bases: 13. The CDR3 sequence: CASSVVPIQGVADTQYF. CDR3 coding DNA: TGTGCCAGCAGCGTAGTCCCCATTCAGGGGGTTGCGGATACGCAGTATTTT.

The genes are TRBV5-5 and TRBJ1-5; D is unresolved. The CDR3 contains 15 residues. Germline assignment: CDR1 SGHKS and CDR2 YYEKEE (reference sequence). Between the trimmed V and J ends, which lost 2 bases and 0 bases, there was a span of 9 bases. The DNA of the CDR3 is TGTGCCAGCAGCTTCGGCTCCCCTAGCAATCAGCCCCAGCATTTT. Translating gives CASSFGSPSNQPQHF.

This clonotype was found a few times. The genes are TRBV6-1 and TRBJ1-2; D is unclear. The V end lost 5 bases, the J end lost 8 bases, and 12 bases lay between the germline ends. There are 12 residues in the CDR3. Germline V lookup: CDR1 MNHNS, CDR2 SASEGT. Here the CDR3 DNA reads TGTGCCAGCAGTTTCGGAGGTCACGGCTACACCTTC. Its protein product is CASSFGGHGYTF.

This clonotype was recorded many times. The rearrangement uses TRBV11-2 and TRBJ2-1; 8 bases line up with TRBD2. The germline CDR1 and CDR2 sequences are SGHAT and FQNNGV. CDR3 length: 18 amino acids. J was trimmed by 6 bases and V by 1 base; bases with no gene match: 14. CDR3 loop: CASSLGIWAGGLGNEQFF. CDR3 bases: TGTGCCAGCAGCTTAGGCATCTGGGCGGGGGGCCTGGGCAATGAGCAGTTCTTC.